This T cell receptor (beta chain) comes out of a study of lymphopenia after photon versus proton radiotherapy. Study-wide results and caveats: Proton therapy kept repertoires fairly stable, unlike photons, which gained effector/memory cells. Post-nadir TCR diversity decline inversely tracked overall survival among those who died.

J was trimmed by 3 bases and V by 5 bases; bases with no gene match: 5. This CDR3 has 16 residues. Germline lookup yields CDR1 SEHNR and CDR2 FQNEAQ (reference sequence). This clone was recorded a few times. Its specificity is unknown. This table comes from immunoSEQ multiplex PCR, and its TCRdb copy is limited to in-frame clones, with some not included. The sample shows fewer than 25,000 clones, approximately 88% of them seen only once. Sequencing used peripheral blood, obtained from a patient treated with photon-based radiotherapy. The chain joins TRBV7-9 to TRBJ2-2; 11 positions agree with TRBD2. The TCR comes from a man in his forties with gastric cancer. This chain's CDR3 is CASSPGTSGDTGELFF. The DNA of the CDR3 is TGTGCCAGCAGCCCGGGGACTAGCGGTGACACCGGGGAGCTGTTTTTT.